These 24 T cell receptor beta chains originate from one sample sequenced in a study of T and B cells in COVID-19 patients. Each TRB amplification used roughly 230-550 ng of genomic DNA from blood. BIOMED2 TRB-A/B primer pools were used in multiplex TRB PCR. MiXCR, applied by TCRdb to the multiplex PCR reads, yields one record per CDR3 protein. The sample contains about 3,200 distinct CDR3 sequences, about a quarter of which appear only once. Sequences were obtained from blood. The receptor set was obtained from a human donor with active COVID-19.

This clonotype appeared a few times. The chain carries TRBV7-2 and TRBJ2-5, with 9 positions matching TRBD2. This CDR3 spans 15 amino acids. Germline CDR1 reads SGHTA; CDR2 reads FQGNSA. After removal of 4 bases from V and 5 bases from J, the junction contained 8 bases not matched to a gene. DNA of the CDR3: TGTGCCAGCAGCTCCCCCGCGGCGGGAGGGGAGACCCAGTACTTC. It codes for CASSSPAAGGETQYF.

This clonotype has a handful of counts. J is TRBJ1-1 and V is TRBV7-2; 7 positions match TRBD1. The germline CDR1 and CDR2 sequences are SGHTA and FQGNSA. V lost 5 bases to trimming and J lost 6 bases; unmatched junction nucleotides: 12. There are 15 residues in the CDR3. The CDR3 here is CASSRMGQKMAEAFF. The CDR3 DNA is TGTGCCAGCAGCCGAATGGGACAGAAAATGGCTGAAGCTTTCTTT.

By proportion, this clonotype is large. The genes are TRBV11-3 and TRBJ2-2; D remains ambiguous. Per the germline V gene, CDR1 is SGHNT and CDR2 is YENEEA. V was pared by 7 bases and J by 7 bases, with 16 bases between. This CDR3 contains 14 residues. CDR3 DNA sequence: TGTGCCAGCACCTTGGCACGACAAGGCGGGGAGCTGTTTTTT. Residues: CASTLARQGGELFF.

This clonotype is judged medium-sized (0.01 to 0.1%). The rearrangement links TRBV6-4 to TRBJ2-5; D unclear. With 0 bases removed from V and 1 base from J, the gap between germline ends came to 9 bases. Germline V gives CDR1 MRHNA, CDR2 SNTAGT. This CDR3 contains 15 residues. This chain's CDR3 is CASSDSAGTQETQYF. The CDR3 region has the DNA TGTGCCAGCAGTGACTCCGCAGGAACCCAAGAGACCCAGTACTTC.

The chain employs TRBV9 and TRBJ1-2; D unclear. The germline V and J ends were trimmed by 0 bases and 2 bases, with 11 bases remaining between them. The CDR3 is 15 amino acids. Germline CDR1 reads SGDLS; CDR2 reads YYNGEE. The CDR3 DNA reads as TGTGCCAGCAGCGTAGGTCACGGACTAAACTATGGCTACACCTTC. Amino acids: CASSVGHGLNYGYTF.

By sample fraction, this clonotype is medium-sized. The CDR3 sequence: CAVGASQTYEQYF. In nucleotides, the CDR3 is TGTGCCGTAGGGGCCAGCCAGACTTACGAGCAGTACTTC. The gene calls are TRBV19 and TRBJ2-7, with D tentatively TRBD1 (5 bases). The CDR3 has 13 residues. V shed 11 bases and J shed 4 bases, with 18 bases lying between them. Germline V gene data show CDR1 as LNHDA and CDR2 as SQIVND (reference sequence). The full variable domain, with the rest looked up from reference TRBV19 and TRBJ2-7, is DGGITQSPKYLFRKEGQNVTLSCEQNLNHDAMYWYRQDPGQGLRLIYYSQIVNDFQKGDIAEGYSVSREKKESFPLTVTSAQKNPTAFYLCAVGASQTYEQYFGPGTRLTVT.

This clonotype counts as medium-sized (0.01 to 0.1%). The chain links TRBV27 to TRBJ2-1; no reliable D call. This CDR3 is built from 13 residues. CDR1 and CDR2 (germline): MNHEY, SMNVEV (reference sequence). V dropped 0 bases and J dropped 7 bases, with 7 bases sitting between them. CDR3: CASSLSLGNEQFF. As DNA, the CDR3 is TGTGCCAGCAGTTTATCGTTGGGAAATGAGCAGTTCTTC.

In its sample, this clonotype ranks as medium-sized. This chain connects TRBV5-4 to TRBJ2-2; 7 bases agree with TRBD1. This CDR3 is built from 14 residues. The junction had 1 base not matched to a gene; V was cut back by 1 base and J by 4 bases. Looked up from germline, CDR1 is SGHNT and CDR2 is YYREEE (reference sequence). The chain's CDR3 is CASSLQGVTGELFF. For the CDR3, the DNA is TGTGCCAGCAGCTTGCAGGGGGTCACCGGGGAGCTGTTTTTT.

The V and J genes are TRBV5-1 and TRBJ2-1, with D possibly matching TRBD1 (6 bases). This CDR3 has 13 amino acids. The V end was cut by 2 bases, the J end by 4 bases, with 7 bases between. Germline V gene sequence: CDR1 SGHRS, CDR2 YFSETQ. The CDR3: CASSFGQYNEQFF. DNA of the CDR3: TGCGCCAGCAGCTTCGGACAGTACAATGAGCAGTTCTTC.

This clonotype is medium-sized in the sample. This chain joins TRBV6-5 and TRBJ1-2, with D perhaps TRBD1 (5 bases). Germline-derived CDR1 and CDR2 are MNHEY and SVGAGI. This CDR3 region has 15 residues. Trimming pared 6 bases from V and 8 bases from J, leaving 22 bases between. The CDR3 protein is CASRDSDTSLNGYTF. Written as DNA, the CDR3 is TGTGCCAGCAGAGACAGTGACACCTCACTTAACGGCTACACCTTC.

Sample share makes this clonotype medium-sized. The chain is built from TRBV30 and TRBJ1-1; TRBD1 agrees at 10 bases. Germline lookup yields CDR1 GTSNPN and CDR2 SVGIG (reference sequence). V lost 2 bases to trimming and J lost 6 bases; unmatched junction nucleotides: 9. CDR3 length: 15 amino acids. The CDR3 DNA reads as TGTGCCTGGAGTACGGGACAGGGGAATTGGGCTGAAGCTTTCTTT. This translates into CAWSTGQGNWAEAFF. Full variable domain (rest looked up from reference TRBV30 and TRBJ1-1): SQTIHQWPATLVQPVGSPLSLECTVEGTSNPNLYWYRQAAGRGLQLLFYSVGIGQISSEVPQNLSASRPQDRQFILSSKKLLLSDSGFYLCAWSTGQGNWAEAFFGQGTRLTVV.

This clonotype is medium-sized (0.01 to 0.1%) within its sample. This chain links TRBV7-2 with TRBJ2-5, with D tentatively TRBD2 (6 bases). This CDR3 spans 16 amino acids. Per germline, CDR1 SGHTA and CDR2 FQGNSA. Trimming took off 0 bases at V and 4 bases at J, with 15 bases between the two ends. The CDR3 nucleotides read TGTGCCAGCAGCTTAGCGGGACTGGCGGGCATAGAGACCCAGTACTTC. Protein sequence: CASSLAGLAGIETQYF. Full variable domain (rest looked up from reference TRBV7-2 and TRBJ2-5): GAGVSQSPSNKVTEKGKDVELRCDPISGHTALYWYRQSLGQGLEFLIYFQGNSAPDKSGLPSDRFSAERTGGSVSTLTIQRTQQEDSAVYLCASSLAGLAGIETQYFGPGTRLLVL.

The chain joins TRBV18 to TRBJ2-3; 10 bases agree with TRBD1. This CDR3 is 17 amino acids long. V was clipped by 5 bases and J by 1 base; unmatched bases: 9. CDR1 KGHSH and CDR2 LQKENI come from the germline V gene. The CDR3 bases are TGTGCCAGCTCAGTTTCCGGGACAGGGGCCCGCACAGATACGCAGTATTTT. Translation: CASSVSGTGARTDTQYF.

The V call is TRBV20-1, the J call TRBJ2-7; D unresolved. V was shortened by 5 bases and J by 3 bases, with 14 bases between the two germline ends. The CDR3 runs to 13 residues. Germline V lookup: CDR1 DFQATT, CDR2 SNEGSKA (reference sequence). In DNA, the CDR3 is TGCAGTGCTGTAGGCCCGACCGACTACGAGCAGTACTTC. This codes for CSAVGPTDYEQYF.

This chain uses TRBV20-1 with TRBJ1-6; 9 bases are shared with TRBD1. V was pared by 6 bases and J by 8 bases, with 5 bases of the junction left unmatched. Germline V gene lookup returns CDR1 DFQATT and CDR2 SNEGSKA (reference sequence). The CDR3 is made up of 13 amino acids. CDR3 sequence (DNA): TGCAGTGCCGTTACAGGGGGCGATTCACCCCTCCACTTT. Protein sequence: CSAVTGGDSPLHF.

The V gene is TRBV29-1, the J gene TRBJ2-7; D gene unclear. The germline V and J ends were trimmed by 6 bases and 0 bases, with 3 bases remaining between them. This CDR3 spans 10 amino acids. CDR1 is SQVTM and CDR2 is ANQGSEA in the germline V gene. CDR3 in DNA: TGCAGCGTCCTCTCCTACGAGCAGTACTTC. This gives the protein CSVLSYEQYF.

This clonotype is labeled medium-sized (0.01 to 0.1%). The rearrangement links TRBV6-5 to TRBJ2-3; maybe TRBD2 (6 bases). The germline V gene has CDR1 MNHEY and CDR2 SVGAGI. The CDR3 is 14 amino acids. The V end was cut by 6 bases, the J end by 6 bases, with 16 bases between. This CDR3 is CASSLRDSKDTQYF. CDR3 nucleotides: TGTGCCAGCAGCTTACGGGACTCTAAGGATACGCAGTATTTT.

Sample share makes this clonotype large. This chain uses TRBV19 with TRBJ2-2, with D perhaps given as TRBD1 or TRBD2 (5 bases each). CDR1 is LNHDA and CDR2 is SQIVND in the germline V gene (reference sequence). Trimming left V 2 bases short and J 0 bases short, with 10 bases between. The length of the CDR3 is 16 residues. The CDR3 DNA sequence: TGTGCCAGTAGTATAATAGGGACGTCGAACACCGGGGAGCTGTTTTTT. Amino acid sequence: CASSIIGTSNTGELFF.

This clonotype is medium-sized. This rearrangement joins TRBV11-3 to TRBJ2-7; 8 bases agree with TRBD2. J gave up 5 bases and V 5 bases, and 11 bases lay outside the gene matches. Germline V lookup: CDR1 SGHNT, CDR2 YENEEA. This CDR3 is 15 amino acids long. The CDR3 DNA reads as TGTGCCAGCAGCCTCGGGGGGGCAGGGTTGGACGAGCAGTACTTC. It yields the protein CASSLGGAGLDEQYF.

This clonotype has only a few counts. V and J are TRBV20-1 and TRBJ1-6, with D maybe TRBD1 (6 bases). V dropped 6 bases and J dropped 7 bases, with 16 bases sitting between them. There are 14 residues in the CDR3. Germline V CDR1 and CDR2: DFQATT, SNEGSKA (reference sequence). The CDR3: CSASHGGANSPLHF. DNA for the CDR3: TGCAGTGCCTCGCACGGGGGCGCGAATTCACCCCTCCACTTT.

In this sample, this clonotype is medium-sized. The chain couples TRBV6-6 to TRBJ2-7; D gene ambiguous. The CDR3 sequence is 14 residues long. Germline values: CDR1 MNHNY, CDR2 SVGAGI (reference sequence). The V end lost 0 bases, the J end lost 0 bases, and 6 bases lay between the germline ends. CDR3 protein: CASSYSPSSYEQYF. CDR3 DNA sequence: TGTGCCAGCAGTTACTCGCCCAGCTCCTACGAGCAGTACTTC.

The rearrangement uses TRBV10-1 and TRBJ2-1; the D gene is possibly TRBD2 (5 bases). The CDR3 covers 13 residues. Germline V gene lookup returns CDR1 WNHNN and CDR2 SYGVQD (reference sequence). V gave up 0 bases and J gave up 10 bases, with 10 bases separating them. The CDR3 here is CASSESPSGEQFF. CDR3 in DNA: TGCGCCAGCAGTGAGTCCCCGTCGGGGGAGCAGTTCTTC.

By share, this clonotype counts as large (0.1 to 1%). The V call is TRBV19, the J call TRBJ2-2; 7 bases fit TRBD1. Germline CDR1 reads LNHDA; CDR2 reads SQIVND (reference sequence). With 3 bases clipped from V and 0 bases from J, the junction kept 4 bases outside the gene matches. CDR3 size: 16 residues. This CDR3 is CASSMMGTANTGELFF. The CDR3 region has the DNA TGTGCCAGTAGTATGATGGGGACAGCGAACACCGGGGAGCTGTTTTTT.

Relative to its sample, this clonotype is medium-sized. This sequence joins TRBV30 and TRBJ1-2; 9 bases fit TRBD1. V lost 3 bases, J lost 2 bases, and 4 bases stayed unmatched. Per germline, CDR1 GTSNPN and CDR2 SVGIG (reference sequence). The CDR3 covers 14 residues. The CDR3 region has the DNA TGTGCCTGGAGCCCGGACAGGGGAAACTATGGCTACACCTTC. This gives the protein CAWSPDRGNYGYTF.